The text below deals with one TCR beta chain. This sample stems from a study of blood T cell repertoires in COVID-19. Study context: T cells, B-cell-depleted T cells, or PBMCs provided the cDNA or gDNA that served as material.

Only in-frame clones appear in the TCRdb table, and some are missing; sequencing was by immunoSEQ multiplex PCR. The repertoire holds 55,000 to 80,000 clones, with around 84% as singletons. The ends were cut back, 0 bases at V and 2 bases at J, with 18 bases in the middle. Germline CDR1 SGHRS, CDR2 YFSETQ. This CDR3 has 17 residues. This TCR came from a man aged 65 to 79 with acute or convalescent COVID-19. Sequencing was performed on peripheral blood. The chain recombines TRBV5-1 with TRBJ2-7, with D possibly TRBD1 on 6 matching bases. The CDR3 protein is CASSLDSQQGWAYEQYF. CDR3 sequence (DNA): TGCGCCAGCAGCTTGGATTCCCAACAGGGTTGGGCCTACGAGCAGTACTTC.